The clone carrying this TCR beta chain was found a few times. The data are from a study of T cells after yellow fever vaccination. TCRdb called the 5' RACE reads again in MiXCR, with one record for every CDR3 protein. The data show 200,000 to 300,000 distinct CDR3 sequences, with 10% to 15% seen just once and 0.5% to 0.6% held by the top ten. Germline CDR1 SGHTA, CDR2 FQGNSA. The CDR3 covers 13 residues. V shed 5 bases and J shed 4 bases, with 12 bases lying between them. The chain uses TRBV7-2 and TRBJ2-7; D gene ambiguous. The source is a man aged 25-45 years who received the YFV17D yellow fever vaccine. The sequencing here drew on CD4+ T cells sorted from PBMCs, taken 45 days after the yellow fever booster vaccination. The CDR3 here is CASSLTNGYEQYF. CDR3 coding DNA: TGTGCCAGCAGCCTCACAAACGGGTACGAGCAGTACTTC.